The clone carrying this T cell receptor beta chain has just one count. The data were produced by immunoSEQ multiplex PCR, yet TCRdb's version contains in-frame clones alone and is incomplete. The data show some 100,000 clones, 92% seen once. V lost 3 bases to trimming and J lost 3 bases; unmatched junction nucleotides: 8. Germline CDR1 reads LNHNV; CDR2 reads YYDKDF (reference sequence). The CDR3 runs 18 residues. This sample was taken from a study of siplizumab effects on memory and regulatory T cells. Source material: Tregs sorted from blood. This chain connects TRBV15 to TRBJ1-6; the match to TRBD1 covers 10 bases. The clonotype was recovered from a human donor in good health. The CDR3 sequence: CATSRTGGAIYYNSPLHF. CDR3 bases: TGTGCCACCAGCAGGACAGGGGGCGCGATCTACTATAATTCACCCCTCCACTTT.